The 24 T cell receptor beta chains listed next were all sequenced from one sample in a study of blood T cell repertoires in COVID-19. Produced via immunoSEQ multiplex PCR; TCRdb's table is partial and in-frame only. The sample holds roughly 79,000 clones; 80% are singletons and the top ten take about 5.8%. The sequenced sample was peripheral blood. The receptor set was obtained from a man between 60 and 75 years old with active or convalescent COVID-19.

The chain combines TRBV19 with TRBJ2-1; 8 nucleotides align to TRBD2. Germline values: CDR1 LNHDA, CDR2 SQIVND (reference sequence). This CDR3 contains 15 residues. Trimming removed 3 bases from V and 5 bases from J; junction bases left unmatched: 6. The CDR3 protein is CASSISGGAHNEQFF. In DNA form, the CDR3 reads TGTGCCAGTAGTATCTCGGGGGGGGCCCACAATGAGCAGTTCTTC.

The chain carries TRBV29-1 and TRBJ2-3; D call uncertain. V was pared by 7 bases and J by 2 bases, with 7 bases between. Germline CDR1 SQVTM, CDR2 ANQGSEA. The CDR3 covers 11 residues. The CDR3 coding sequence is TGCAGCGCCCGGTCCACAGATACGCAGTATTTT. This translates into CSARSTDTQYF.

The V call is TRBV9, the J call TRBJ1-3; D unclear. The CDR3 contains 12 residues. Germline-derived CDR1 and CDR2 are SGDLS and YYNGEE. V was clipped by 5 bases and J by 2 bases, with 5 bases between them. The CDR3 is CASRGAGNTIYF. The DNA of the CDR3 is TGTGCCAGCAGAGGAGCTGGAAACACCATATATTTT.

The chain couples TRBV6-1 to TRBJ1-2; D gene uncertain. CDR3 length: 16 residues. CDR1 is MNHNS, CDR2 SASEGT, per germline. Trimming cost V 0 bases and J 1 base, with 12 bases left between them. CDR3 protein: CASSEAADTHNYGYTF. CDR3 nucleotide sequence: TGTGCCAGCAGTGAAGCGGCAGACACTCATAACTATGGCTACACCTTC.

The DNA of the CDR3 is TGTGCCAGCAGCTTATGGGACACCCCTAACTATGGCTACACCTTC. This gives the protein CASSLWDTPNYGYTF. The J gene is TRBJ1-2, the V gene TRBV7-2; D perhaps matches TRBD1 (6 bases). In germline, CDR1 is SGHTA, CDR2 FQGNSA. With 2 bases removed from V and 0 bases from J, the gap between germline ends came to 10 bases. The CDR3 is 15 residues long.

The chain combines TRBV5-6 with TRBJ1-2; a possible D gene is TRBD1 (6 bases). The CDR3 sequence is 13 residues long. The V end was cut by 4 bases, the J end by 1 base, with 8 bases between. Germline loops: CDR1 SGHDT, CDR2 YYEEEE. The CDR3 DNA reads as TGTGCCAGCAGCCCGGACAGTAACTATGGCTACACCTTC. Residues: CASSPDSNYGYTF.

This sequence joins TRBV6-2 or TRBV6-3 and TRBJ2-5; 7 bases align to TRBD1. Germline trimming cut 6 bases from V and 9 bases from J; bases unmatched to any gene: 16. CDR3 size: 15 residues. Germline V lookup: CDR1 MNHEY, CDR2 SVGEGT. As DNA, the CDR3 is TGTGCCAGCAGCCCAACAGGGGAGTCTACAAGGGCCCAGTACTTC. Its protein is CASSPTGESTRAQYF.

The chain links TRBV30 to TRBJ1-5; 10 nucleotides match TRBD1. CDR3 size: 17 residues. J gave up 1 base and V 1 base, and 7 bases lay outside the gene matches. Germline values: CDR1 GTSNPN, CDR2 SVGIG (reference sequence). The chain's CDR3 is CAWSGTGGVVSNQPQHF. CDR3 sequence (DNA): TGTGCCTGGAGTGGGACAGGGGGGGTCGTGAGCAATCAGCCCCAGCATTTT.

The chain carries TRBV28 and TRBJ1-2, with D perhaps TRBD1 (6 bases). The CDR3 loop spans 14 amino acids. Per the germline V gene, CDR1 is MDHEN and CDR2 is SYDVKM. Trimming cost V 5 bases and J 6 bases, with 16 bases left between them. The CDR3 DNA is TGTGCCAGCAGTCCCATCAGGGGTAGGGATGGCTACACCTTC. This gives the protein CASSPIRGRDGYTF.

The CDR3 region has the DNA TGTGCCAGCAGTCGCTGGGCTACTGAAGCTTTCTTT. Its translation is CASSRWATEAFF. The rearrangement joins TRBV12-3 or TRBV12-4 to TRBJ1-1; no clear D gene. V lost 5 bases, J lost 5 bases, and 9 bases lay in between. The CDR3 runs to 12 residues.

The chain has TRBV30 and TRBJ2-5, with TRBD2 matching 14 bases. The CDR3 runs 16 residues. The germline gives CDR1 GTSNPN, CDR2 SVGIG (reference sequence). Trimming at V came to 7 bases and at J to 4 bases, leaving 11 bases not matched to a gene. CDR3 in amino acids: CASSTSGGAIGETQYF. The CDR3 bases are TGTGCCTCCTCGACTAGCGGGGGGGCTATCGGAGAGACCCAGTACTTC. Together with reference TRBV30 and TRBJ2-5, the CDR3 gives the full variable domain: SQTIHQWPATLVQPVGSPLSLECTVEGTSNPNLYWYRQAAGRGLQLLFYSVGIGQISSEVPQNLSASRPQDRQFILSSKKLLLSDSGFYLCASSTSGGAIGETQYFGPGTRLLVL.

The rearrangement links TRBV5-6 to TRBJ2-7, with D possibly being TRBD1 (6 bases). Trimming removed 4 bases from V and 4 bases from J, with 9 bases in between. CDR1 is SGHDT and CDR2 is YYEEEE in the germline V gene. The length of the CDR3 is 12 residues. This chain's CDR3 is CASSATGYEQYF. In nucleotides, the CDR3 is TGTGCCAGCAGCGCCACAGGGTACGAGCAGTACTTC.

The gene calls are TRBV5-6 and TRBJ2-7; 7 nucleotides agree with TRBD1. The CDR3 is 14 residues long. J was trimmed by 0 bases and V by 3 bases; bases with no gene match: 3. Germline CDR1 is SGHDT and CDR2 is YYEEEE. The DNA of the CDR3 is TGTGCCAGCAGCTCTCAGGGGGTCTCCTACGAGCAGTACTTC. Protein: CASSSQGVSYEQYF.

This clone was counted between two and nine times. The V call is TRBV6-1, the J call TRBJ2-7; D is unresolved. The length of the CDR3 is 14 residues. Looked up from germline, CDR1 is MNHNS and CDR2 is SASEGT. V shed 1 base and J shed 0 bases, with 7 bases lying between them. The CDR3: CASSEGPSSYEQYF. CDR3 in DNA: TGTGCCAGCAGTGAAGGGCCAAGCTCCTACGAGCAGTACTTC.

The rearrangement links TRBV27 to TRBJ2-7; tentatively, D is TRBD1 (6 bases). The CDR3 is 14 amino acids. The germline V gene encodes CDR1 MNHEY and CDR2 SMNVEV (reference sequence). The V end lost 7 bases, the J end lost 2 bases, and 15 bases lay between the germline ends. The chain's CDR3 is CASTAGTRTYEQYF. The CDR3 nucleotides read TGTGCCAGCACGGCAGGGACACGCACCTACGAGCAGTACTTC.

This clone was recorded a few times. The V and J genes are TRBV6-5 and TRBJ2-1, with TRBD2 identical over 7 bases. Germline loops: CDR1 MNHEY, CDR2 SVGAGI. V shed 7 bases, J shed 4 bases, and the junction held 4 bases outside the gene matches. The CDR3 contains 13 residues. The chain's CDR3 is CASNPAGYNEQFF. CDR3 DNA: TGTGCCAGCAACCCAGCGGGGTACAATGAGCAGTTCTTC.

This chain connects TRBV7-8 to TRBJ2-7; 9 bases match TRBD2. There are 15 residues in the CDR3. Losses at the gene ends were 3 bases for V and 5 bases for J; bases not matched to a gene: 8. Germline lookup yields CDR1 SGHVS and CDR2 FQNEAQ. The CDR3: CASSLLAGAVDEQYF. CDR3 DNA: TGTGCCAGCAGCTTGTTAGCGGGGGCCGTGGACGAGCAGTACTTC. Together with reference TRBV7-8 and TRBJ2-7, the CDR3 gives the full variable domain: GAGVSQSPRYKVAKRGQDVALRCDPISGHVSLFWYQQALGQGPEFLTYFQNEAQLDKSGLPSDRFFAERPEGSVSTLKIQRTQQEDSAVYLCASSLLAGAVDEQYFGPGTRLTVT.

The chain couples TRBV12-5 to TRBJ2-7, with TRBD1 as a possible D gene (6 bases). CDR3 size: 12 residues. V was clipped by 3 bases and J by 3 bases, with 6 bases between them. Germline CDR1 and CDR2: LGHNT and FRNRAP. The CDR3 region is CASGLGGYEQYF. The CDR3 nucleotides read TGTGCTAGTGGTTTAGGGGGCTACGAGCAGTACTTC.

This chain links TRBV19 with TRBJ2-7; 9 bases map to TRBD1. Germline-derived CDR1 and CDR2 are LNHDA and SQIVND (reference sequence). Trimming removed 2 bases from V and 3 bases from J; junction bases left unmatched: 2. CDR3 length equals 14 residues. CDR3 bases: TGTGCCAGTAGTATAACAGGGGGCAACTACGAGCAGTACTTC. Translated: CASSITGGNYEQYF.

The chain links TRBV5-6 to TRBJ1-3; the D is unclear. CDR3 length: 11 residues. CDR1 and CDR2 from the germline V gene are SGHDT and YYEEEE. The V end lost 3 bases, the J end lost 7 bases, and 5 bases lay between the germline ends. CDR3 sequence reads: CASSYRNTIYF. The CDR3 DNA sequence: TGTGCCAGCAGCTATCGGAACACCATATATTTT.

Here the CDR3 reads CASQGLYEQYF. Written as DNA, the CDR3 is TGTGCCTCCCAGGGGCTGTACGAGCAGTACTTC. The chain combines TRBV30 with TRBJ2-7; the D gene is possibly TRBD1 (6 bases). Trimming cost V 7 bases and J 4 bases, with 11 bases left between them. Germline CDR1 is GTSNPN and CDR2 is SVGIG (reference sequence). This CDR3 is 11 amino acids long. Full variable domain (remainder filled in from reference TRBV30 and TRBJ2-7): SQTIHQWPATLVQPVGSPLSLECTVEGTSNPNLYWYRQAAGRGLQLLFYSVGIGQISSEVPQNLSASRPQDRQFILSSKKLLLSDSGFYLCASQGLYEQYFGPGTRLTVT.

The chain uses TRBV27 and TRBJ2-1; D is undetermined. The germline CDR1 and CDR2 sequences are MNHEY and SMNVEV (reference sequence). The CDR3 totals 16 residues. Trimming cost V 4 bases and J 7 bases, with 20 bases left between them. The CDR3 is CASSSSGPRLPNEQFF. The CDR3 DNA is TGTGCCAGCAGTTCGTCCGGTCCGAGACTCCCGAATGAGCAGTTCTTC.

The V and J genes are TRBV29-1 and TRBJ2-5; TRBD1 matches at 7 bases. This CDR3 comprises 14 residues. V lost 1 base, J lost 4 bases, and 6 bases stayed unmatched. Germline CDR1 and CDR2: SQVTM and ANQGSEA. The CDR3 DNA sequence: TGCAGCGTTGAAGGGTCAGGGGGACGAGAGACCCAGTACTTC. Translated, it gives CSVEGSGGRETQYF.

The chain links TRBV18 to TRBJ1-4; no clear D. The CDR3 spans 16 residues. The V gene's germline CDR1 is KGHSH and CDR2 LQKENI. V was pared by 0 bases and J by 9 bases, with 17 bases between. CDR3 DNA sequence: TGTGCCAGCTCACCACCGGGGAGCACCCTACGGCAAAAACTGTTTTTT. Its translation is CASSPPGSTLRQKLFF. Full variable domain (rest looked up from reference TRBV18 and TRBJ1-4): NAGVMQNPRHLVRRRGQEARLRCSPMKGHSHVYWYRQLPEEGLKFMVYLQKENIIDESGMPKERFSAEFPKEGPSILRIQQVVRGDSAAYFCASSPPGSTLRQKLFFGSGTQLSVL.